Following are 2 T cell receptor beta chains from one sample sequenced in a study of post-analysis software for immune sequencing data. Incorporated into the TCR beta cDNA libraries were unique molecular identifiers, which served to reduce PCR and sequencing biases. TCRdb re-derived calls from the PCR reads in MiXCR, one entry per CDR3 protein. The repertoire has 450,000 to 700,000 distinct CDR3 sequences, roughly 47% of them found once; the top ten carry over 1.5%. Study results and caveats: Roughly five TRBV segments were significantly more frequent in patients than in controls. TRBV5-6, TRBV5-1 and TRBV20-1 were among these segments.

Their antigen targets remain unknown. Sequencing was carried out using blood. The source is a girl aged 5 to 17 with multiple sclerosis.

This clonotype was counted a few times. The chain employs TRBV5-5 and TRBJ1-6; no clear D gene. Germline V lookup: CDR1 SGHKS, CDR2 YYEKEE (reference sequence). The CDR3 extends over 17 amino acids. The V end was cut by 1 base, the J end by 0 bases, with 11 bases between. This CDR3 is CASSLRSVSSYNSPLHF. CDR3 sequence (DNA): TGTGCCAGCAGCTTGAGGTCGGTAAGCTCCTATAATTCACCCCTCCACTTT.

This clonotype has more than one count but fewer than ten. The chain's CDR3 is CASSSQGARNQPQHF. The CDR3 DNA follows: TGTGCCAGCAGCTCACAGGGGGCTCGCAATCAGCCCCAGCATTTT. The rearrangement links TRBV7-2 to TRBJ1-5; 9 nucleotides match TRBD1. CDR3 length: 15 residues. The germline V gene has CDR1 SGHTA and CDR2 FQGNSA. Losses at the gene ends were 4 bases for V and 2 bases for J; bases not matched to a gene: 3. Using reference TRBV7-2 and TRBJ1-5 for the parts outside the CDR3, the full variable domain is GAGVSQSPSNKVTEKGKDVELRCDPISGHTALYWYRQSLGQGLEFLIYFQGNSAPDKSGLPSDRFSAERTGGSVSTLTIQRTQQEDSAVYLCASSSQGARNQPQHFGDGTRLSIL.